These T cell receptor beta chains were read from a single sample in a study of PD-L1 blockade in urothelial cancer. Clones were read by immunoSEQ multiplex PCR, and TCRdb kept only the in-frame ones, dropping some. This sample carries about 87,000 clones, around 84% of them seen once, and the ten largest clones take roughly 2%. Material: PBMCs, obtained around atezolizumab (anti-PD-L1) treatment. These receptors were taken from a man in his fifties or sixties with urothelial cancer. Both conserved end residues are part of each CDR3. The order of the fields is CDR3 protein, CDR3 DNA, D gene, V gene, clone size, J gene. A D gene is named only where the DNA matches it firmly. Rows may omit the clone size; those that give it use once, few, many or a size class.

cdr3_aa: CASSVGVSGATDTQYF
cdr3_nt: TGTGCCAGCAGCGTAGGTGTTAGCGGGGCCACAGATACGCAGTATTTT
d_call: TRBD2
v_call: TRBV9
clone_size: -
j_call: TRBJ2-3

cdr3_aa: CASSTYREGNSPLHF
cdr3_nt: TGTGCCAGTAGTACTTACAGGGAGGGCAATTCACCCCTCCACTTT
d_call: -
v_call: TRBV19
clone_size: -
j_call: TRBJ1-6

cdr3_aa: CASSLPTGVGETQYF
cdr3_nt: TGTGCCAGCAGCTTGCCCACCGGGGTCGGGGAGACCCAGTACTTC
d_call: -
v_call: TRBV5-5
clone_size: few
j_call: TRBJ2-5

cdr3_aa: CASSGSLGTSGSYEQYF
cdr3_nt: TGCGCCAGCAGCGGGAGCCTCGGAACTAGCGGTTCCTACGAGCAGTACTTC
d_call: TRBD2
v_call: TRBV5-1
clone_size: -
j_call: TRBJ2-7

cdr3_aa: CASGDRGRRNTEAFF
cdr3_nt: TGCGCCAGCGGGGACAGGGGGCGCAGGAACACTGAAGCTTTCTTT
d_call: TRBD1
v_call: TRBV10-2
clone_size: -
j_call: TRBJ1-1

cdr3_aa: CASSPLLRTSGVESSYEQYF
cdr3_nt: TGTGCCAGCAGTCCCCTCCTCAGGACTAGCGGAGTGGAAAGCTCCTACGAGCAGTACTTC
d_call: TRBD2
v_call: TRBV28
clone_size: -
j_call: TRBJ2-7

cdr3_aa: CASSQDIGGTEAFF
cdr3_nt: TGTGCCAGCAGCCAAGACATAGGTGGGACTGAAGCTTTCTTT
d_call: -
v_call: TRBV5-5
clone_size: -
j_call: TRBJ1-1

cdr3_aa: CSVVGGLETQYF
cdr3_nt: TGCAGCGTCGTCGGAGGGTTGGAGACCCAGTACTTC
d_call: -
v_call: TRBV29-1
clone_size: once
j_call: TRBJ2-5

cdr3_aa: CAISPEGTRQIFEQYF
cdr3_nt: TGTGCCATCAGTCCCGAGGGGACTAGGCAGATCTTCGAGCAGTACTTC
d_call: TRBD2
v_call: TRBV10-3
clone_size: -
j_call: TRBJ2-7

cdr3_aa: CASSPQEYTDTQYF
cdr3_nt: TGCGCCAGCAGCCCACAGGAGTACACAGATACGCAGTATTTT
d_call: -
v_call: TRBV5-1
clone_size: -
j_call: TRBJ2-3

cdr3_aa: CASSFSGSADTQYF
cdr3_nt: TGTGCCAGCAGCTTTAGCGGGAGTGCAGATACGCAGTATTTT
d_call: TRBD2
v_call: TRBV11-2
clone_size: -
j_call: TRBJ2-3

cdr3_aa: CATGGQLNYGYTF
cdr3_nt: TGTGCCACCGGGGGACAGCTTAACTATGGCTACACCTTC
d_call: TRBD1
v_call: TRBV6-5
clone_size: -
j_call: TRBJ1-2

cdr3_aa: CASSIEGQKQYF
cdr3_nt: TGTGCCAGTAGTATAGAGGGACAGAAGCAGTATTTT
d_call: TRBD1
v_call: TRBV19
clone_size: many
j_call: TRBJ2-3

cdr3_aa: CASSLRGSHSYEQYF
cdr3_nt: TGTGCCAGCAGCTTAAGGGGGTCTCACTCGTACGAGCAGTACTTC
d_call: -
v_call: TRBV11-2
clone_size: once
j_call: TRBJ2-7

cdr3_aa: CASSSNSETYEQYF
cdr3_nt: TGTGCCAGCAGCTCGAACTCGGAGACCTACGAGCAGTACTTC
d_call: -
v_call: TRBV7-9
clone_size: -
j_call: TRBJ2-7

cdr3_aa: CASSDPAGGVEKLFF
cdr3_nt: TGTGCCAGCAGTGACCCTGCAGGGGGAGTTGAAAAACTGTTTTTT
d_call: TRBD1
v_call: TRBV2
clone_size: -
j_call: TRBJ1-4

cdr3_aa: CASSLWNPGQRQETQYF
cdr3_nt: TGTGCCAGCAGTTTATGGAATCCGGGACAGAGACAAGAGACCCAGTACTTC
d_call: TRBD1
v_call: TRBV28
clone_size: -
j_call: TRBJ2-5

cdr3_aa: CASGFLAAGSGYTF
cdr3_nt: TGTGCCAGTGGATTCCTTGCCGCGGGAAGTGGCTACACCTTC
d_call: -
v_call: TRBV19
clone_size: -
j_call: TRBJ1-2

cdr3_aa: CASSEKGQGKNEQFF
cdr3_nt: TGTGCCAGCAGTGAAAAAGGACAGGGAAAGAATGAGCAGTTCTTC
d_call: TRBD1
v_call: TRBV2
clone_size: -
j_call: TRBJ2-1

cdr3_aa: CASSILSETQYF
cdr3_nt: TGTGCCAGCAGTATATTATCGGAGACCCAGTACTTC
d_call: -
v_call: TRBV6-1
clone_size: once
j_call: TRBJ2-5

cdr3_aa: CASSQSRKPDTQYF
cdr3_nt: TGCGCCAGCAGTCAATCGAGGAAGCCAGATACGCAGTATTTT
d_call: -
v_call: TRBV23-1
clone_size: -
j_call: TRBJ2-3

cdr3_aa: CASSIVPNRGRGYEQYF
cdr3_nt: TGTGCCAGTAGTATAGTCCCGAACAGGGGACGAGGCTACGAGCAGTACTTC
d_call: TRBD1
v_call: TRBV19
clone_size: -
j_call: TRBJ2-7

cdr3_aa: CASSLSQESNQPQHF
cdr3_nt: TGTGCCAGCAGCCTCTCTCAAGAGAGCAATCAGCCCCAGCATTTT
d_call: -
v_call: TRBV4-2
clone_size: -
j_call: TRBJ1-5

cdr3_aa: CASTQTAGSNQPQHF
cdr3_nt: TGTGCCAGCACTCAGACGGCGGGGAGCAATCAGCCCCAGCATTTT
d_call: -
v_call: TRBV6-1
clone_size: -
j_call: TRBJ1-5

cdr3_aa: CASSLAGGQGRLALHF
cdr3_nt: TGTGCCAGCAGCTTGGCCGGAGGACAGGGGAGATTGGCGCTCCACTTT
d_call: TRBD1
v_call: TRBV5-4
clone_size: -
j_call: TRBJ1-6

cdr3_aa: CASSFGETQYF
cdr3_nt: TGTGCCAGCAGCTTCGGAGAGACCCAGTACTTC
d_call: -
v_call: TRBV13
clone_size: -
j_call: TRBJ2-5

cdr3_aa: CASSPSGTGTGFAGELFF
cdr3_nt: TGTGCCAGCAGCCCTTCCGGGACCGGGACAGGGTTCGCCGGGGAGCTGTTTTTT
d_call: TRBD1
v_call: TRBV7-2
clone_size: -
j_call: TRBJ2-2

cdr3_aa: CASSWRVDTQYF
cdr3_nt: TGTGCCAGCAGCTGGCGGGTAGATACGCAGTATTTT
d_call: -
v_call: TRBV5-8
clone_size: -
j_call: TRBJ2-3

cdr3_aa: CASSQDTAGGVTGELFF
cdr3_nt: TGCGCCAGCAGCCAAGATACAGCGGGAGGCGTCACCGGGGAGCTGTTTTTT
d_call: TRBD2
v_call: TRBV4-3
clone_size: -
j_call: TRBJ2-2